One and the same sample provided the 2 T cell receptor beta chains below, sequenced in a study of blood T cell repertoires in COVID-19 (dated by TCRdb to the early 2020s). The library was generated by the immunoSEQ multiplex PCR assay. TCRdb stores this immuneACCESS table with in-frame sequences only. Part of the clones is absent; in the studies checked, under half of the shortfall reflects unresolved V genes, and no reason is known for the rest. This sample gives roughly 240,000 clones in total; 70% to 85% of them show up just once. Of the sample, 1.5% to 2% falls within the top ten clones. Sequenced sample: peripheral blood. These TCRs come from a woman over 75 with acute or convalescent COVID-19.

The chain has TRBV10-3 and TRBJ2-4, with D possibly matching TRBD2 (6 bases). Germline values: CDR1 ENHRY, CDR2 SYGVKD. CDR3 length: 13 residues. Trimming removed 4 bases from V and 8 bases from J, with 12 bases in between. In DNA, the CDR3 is TGTGCCATCAGTGCGGGAGAGGAGCACATTCAGTACTTC. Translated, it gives CAISAGEEHIQYF.

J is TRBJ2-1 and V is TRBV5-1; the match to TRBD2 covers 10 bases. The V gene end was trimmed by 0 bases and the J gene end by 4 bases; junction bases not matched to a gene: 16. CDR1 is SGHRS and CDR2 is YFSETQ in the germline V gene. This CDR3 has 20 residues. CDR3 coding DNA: TGCGCCAGCAGCTTGGTGCCCGGGACTAGCGCGTCACTTCAATACAATGAGCAGTTCTTC. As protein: CASSLVPGTSASLQYNEQFF.